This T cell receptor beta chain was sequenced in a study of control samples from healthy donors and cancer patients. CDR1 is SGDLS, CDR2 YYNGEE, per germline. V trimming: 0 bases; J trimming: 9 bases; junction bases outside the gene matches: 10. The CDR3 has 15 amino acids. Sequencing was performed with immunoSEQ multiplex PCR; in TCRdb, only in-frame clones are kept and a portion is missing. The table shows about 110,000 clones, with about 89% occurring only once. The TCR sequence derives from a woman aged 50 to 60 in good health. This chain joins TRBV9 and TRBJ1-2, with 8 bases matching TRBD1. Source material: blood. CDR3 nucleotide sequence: TGTGCCAGCAGCGTAGTAGGTCAGGGGGCTGTGAGCTACACCTTC. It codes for CASSVVGQGAVSYTF.